The following is a T cell receptor beta chain sequence with its context. Its antigen remains unidentified. No base-level quality is on record; no much larger clone is a single base apart. Genomic DNA was extracted from sorted cells for sequencing of the TCRbeta CDR3 region. TCRbeta CDR3 regions were sequenced using the immunoSEQ Assay. TCRdb obtained this table from immuneACCESS and retained in-frame rearrangements with V and J assigned. These tables miss some clones; where compared with another copy, unresolved V genes account for less than half of the shortfall, and the remainder is unexplained. The sample includes some 86,000 clones, with about 91% observed a single time. The ten largest make up approximately 7.7% of the sample. Patients with a history of autoimmune disease or receiving systemic immunosuppression were excluded from the trial. Peripheral blood for TCR sequencing was collected from all dose cohorts at baseline, on cycle 4 day 1, and on cycle 7 day 1. The samples were taken from a phase I, first-in-human, multicenter, open-label dose-escalation trial of ivuxolimab. The trial enrolled adults with locally advanced or metastatic head and neck squamous cell, hepatocellular, melanoma or renal cell carcinoma. Before TCR sequencing, CD4+ T cells and CD8+ T cells were sorted from peripheral blood as separate populations.

Per the germline V gene (reference sequence), MNHEY is the CDR1 and SMNVEV is the CDR2. There are 13 amino acids in the CDR3, from cysteine to phenylalanine inclusive. The read is trimmed to its CDR3 DNA, 39 bases read in frame from base 1. V is pruned by 10 bases and J by 1 base, leaving 7 bases of the junction without a gene match. The data belong to a study of OX40 agonist ivuxolimab in advanced cancers. In the study overall: The costimulatory receptor OX40 (CD134) was targeted by ivuxolimab, a fully human IgG2 agonistic monoclonal antibody. The paper describes the monotherapy dose-escalation part (N = 52 patients) of the phase I trial of ivuxolimab. The point of sequencing TCRbeta in the periphery was to test whether ivuxolimab changed TCR sequence diversity and drove clonal T-cell expansion. Intravenous ivuxolimab was administered to patients every 2 weeks at six dose levels: 0.01, 0.1, 0.3, 1.5, 3 and 10 mg/kg. Partial responses occurred in three dose-escalation patients: two with cutaneous melanoma and one with hepatocellular carcinoma. A male proportion of 82.7% and a mean age of 60 years, ranging from 23 to 79, were recorded for the dose-escalation cohort. Among the 52 dose-escalation patients, 19 had hepatocellular carcinoma, roughly 15 melanoma, 9 renal cell carcinoma and 9 head and neck cancer. Prior anti-PD-1, anti-PD-L1 or anti-CTLA-4 therapy was permitted, and checkpoint inhibitors had been received by 30% to 40% of dose-escalation patients. Paper-wide results and their limitations: Antigen specificity was not determined for the clonally expanded peripheral T cells. Low levels of normalized T-cell clonal expansion were also seen in some patients who did not respond. Partial responders in the 0.1-3.0 mg/kg groups had among the lowest normalized peripheral clonal expansion, especially among CD8+ T cells. At doses of 0.1 to 3.0 mg/kg, clonal expansion of both CD4+ and CD8+ T cells in blood was seen between baseline and week 6. On average, CD8+ T cells showed more expanded clones than CD4+ T cells after ivuxolimab.

This TCR derives from an adult with an advanced solid tumor such as melanoma, head and neck, liver or kidney cancer. The sample in question was CD4+ or CD8+ T cells sorted from blood, obtained in a trial of the OX40 agonist ivuxolimab. Rearrangement joined TRBV27 to TRBJ2-7; 7 junctional bases match TRBD2. This receptor carries the CDR3 CATNRAGSYEQYF. The nucleotide sequence reads TGTGCCACCAATAGAGCGGGATCCTACGAGCAGTACTTC.